This T cell receptor (beta chain) was captured in a study of neurological immune-mediated disorders. Trimming pared 0 bases from V and 1 base from J, leaving 5 bases between. Germline values: CDR1 SQVTM, CDR2 ANQGSEA. The CDR3 loop spans 13 amino acids. Regarding the study as a whole: One related-CDR3 cluster, found by phylogenetic grouping, held repertoires of 18 of 34 multiple sclerosis patients and is a possible signature. None of the CDR3 amino acid sequences of expanded clones recurred across subjects, suggesting private repertoires in all groups.

Over 160 million TCR-beta sequences from 15-18 subjects were obtained in each sequencing run. TCRdb used MiXCR to reprocess the 5' RACE reads, holding one entry per CDR3 protein. This table has approximately 86,000 distinct CDR3 sequences, around 2.6% appearing once. This clonotype was observed many times. Its target is unknown. Sequenced material: PBMCs. The chain uses TRBV29-1 and TRBJ2-3; D might be TRBD1 (5 bases). The TCR sequence derives from a woman in her thirties with multiple sclerosis. The CDR3 DNA is TGCAGCGTTGAAGACAGGGGCACAGATACGCAGTATTTT. It yields the protein CSVEDRGTDTQYF.